This TCR beta chain comes out of a study of Graves' ophthalmopathy and Graves' hyperthyroidism. Turning to this clonotype: Its specificity is unknown.

General study points: The model flagged ophthalmopathy progression at about 71% sensitivity and 72% to 80% specificity. Ophthalmopathy cases were distinguished from stable hyperthyroidism by a 13-signature model, reaching approximately 88% sensitivity and over 80% specificity. Blood samples also showed most expanded thyroid clonotypes exceeding 0.001 frequency.

The CDR3 has 13 amino acids. Germline V gives CDR1 ENHRY, CDR2 SYGVKD. V lost 6 bases to trimming and J lost 2 bases; unmatched junction nucleotides: 3. The starting material, roughly 9.7 ml of fresh peripheral blood, provided the PBMCs. RNA transcripts were the source from which TCR beta CDR3 regions were amplified. Investigators did first-round RT-PCR with HTBI primers, then second-round multiplex PCR. Using its own MiXCR run on the multiplex PCR reads, TCRdb lists one record per CDR3 protein. The sample has more than 550,000 distinct CDR3 sequences, about two fifths seen once. The chain carries TRBV10-3 and TRBJ1-1; TRBD1 agrees at 7 bases. The sequenced sample consisted of peripheral blood. The sequence was collected from an adult man with Graves' ophthalmopathy. Written as DNA, the CDR3 is TGTGCCATCAGGGGGACAGACAACACTGAAGCTTTCTTT. It yields the protein CAIRGTDNTEAFF.